Sequencing of this TCR beta chain was carried out in a study of cytomegalovirus exposure and HLA in healthy donors. In the study overall: Around 80 million unique TCR sequences came from HLA-typed donors in an early release. Points from the study as a whole: Sequencing likely caused a cluster of highly shared sequence variants. In vitro experiments confirmed that three CMV-associated chains were specific for CMV antigens.

Healthy bone marrow donors formed the donor group. In regard to this clone: Its antigen is undetermined.

Trimming cost V 6 bases and J 0 bases; bases outside gene matches: 2. Germline CDR1 MGHDK, CDR2 SYGVNS. CDR3 size: 14 residues. A multiplex PCR was run with 60 Vbeta primers and 13 Jbeta primers. Produced via immunoSEQ multiplex PCR; TCRdb's table is partial and in-frame only. The sample records approximately 110,000 clones, around 78% being singletons. The chain uses TRBV25-1 and TRBJ2-1; TRBD1 agrees at 7 bases. This TCR was recovered from a man aged 45-60 years in good health and CMV-seronegative. Sequencing was performed on PBMCs. For the CDR3, the DNA is TGTGCCAGCAGGGGGGACAGCTCCTACAATGAGCAGTTCTTC. Translated, it gives CASRGDSSYNEQFF.